The 11 T cell receptor beta chains below come from one sample, sequenced in a study of blood T cell repertoires in COVID-19. Sequencing used immunoSEQ multiplex PCR; TCRdb keeps in-frame clones, though not all of them. This sample has 150,000 to 180,000 clones, with over 75% found just once. The sequenced sample consisted of peripheral blood. Receptor source: a man aged 55 to 70 with COVID-19, enrolled during active disease.

This clone was detected only once. The V call is TRBV2, the J call TRBJ2-5; 10 bases agree with TRBD1. The CDR3 loop spans 16 amino acids. The junction had 9 bases not matched to a gene; V was cut back by 8 bases and J by 0 bases. The germline CDR1 and CDR2 sequences are SNHLY and FYNNEI. The CDR3 bases are TGTGCCAGCGGCAAAGGGGACAGGGGCCACCAAGAGACCCAGTACTTC. It specifies CASGKGDRGHQETQYF.

The CDR3 coding sequence is TGTGCCAGCAGCCATCGAGGGACAGGAGTCCAAGAGACCCAGTACTTC. It is translated as CASSHRGTGVQETQYF. The rearrangement uses TRBV16 and TRBJ2-5; 8 nucleotides agree with TRBD1. The V gene's germline CDR1 is KGHSY and CDR2 FQNENV. The CDR3 contains 16 residues. V shed 3 bases and J 1 base; nucleotides not matched to a gene: 7.

The rearrangement uses TRBV4-2 and TRBJ2-1; 11 bases line up with TRBD2. V dropped 1 base and J dropped 6; count of bases not matched to a gene: 8. The CDR3 length is 17 residues. CDR1 LGHNA and CDR2 YNFKEQ come from the germline V gene. CDR3 sequence (DNA): TGTGCCAGCAGCCAAGCTAGCGGGGGGTCGGGGGGCAATGAGCAGTTCTTC. Protein product: CASSQASGGSGGNEQFF.

This chain connects TRBV14 to TRBJ2-1; TRBD2 is a possible D gene (5 bases). This CDR3 comprises 12 residues. Deletions cut 4 bases from V and 13 bases from J, with 14 bases between. Germline CDR1 and CDR2: SGHDN and FVKESK. The CDR3 spells CASSLSAGLQFF. CDR3 DNA sequence: TGTGCCAGCAGCCTCTCGGCGGGCCTTCAGTTCTTC.

The chain uses TRBV6-2 or TRBV6-3 and TRBJ2-7; possible D gene TRBD2, 5 bases. The CDR3 length is 13 residues. Germline-derived CDR1 and CDR2 are MNHEY and SVGEGT. With 4 bases removed from V and 3 bases from J, the gap between germline ends came to 10 bases. In nucleotides, the CDR3 is TGTGCCAGCAGTTCACTAGATAACTACGAGCAGTACTTC. Its translation: CASSSLDNYEQYF.

The chain combines TRBV6-4 with TRBJ2-3, with D tentatively TRBD1 (6 bases). Trimming removed 2 bases at V and 2 bases at J, with 11 bases between. This CDR3 region has 15 residues. Germline-derived CDR1 and CDR2 are MRHNA and SNTAGT. The CDR3 DNA sequence: TGTGCCAGCAGTGACGGGGGCAGGGCCACAGATACGCAGTATTTT. Residues: CASSDGGRATDTQYF.

DNA of the CDR3: TGCAGCGCCCGGCAGGGGGCGTTACCCACAGATACGCAGTATTTT. It yields the protein CSARQGALPTDTQYF. This chain connects TRBV29-1 to TRBJ2-3; the match to TRBD1 covers 8 bases. Trimming at V came to 7 bases and at J to 2 bases, leaving 11 bases not matched to a gene. In germline, CDR1 is SQVTM, CDR2 ANQGSEA. The CDR3 runs to 15 residues.

The J gene is TRBJ2-7, the V gene TRBV7-2; 7 bases map to TRBD1. The junction had 9 bases not matched to a gene; V was cut back by 1 base and J by 0 bases. Looked up from germline, CDR1 is SGHTA and CDR2 is FQGNSA. The CDR3 has 17 residues. CDR3 sequence reads: CASSLGGFRDSSYEQYF. As DNA, the CDR3 is TGTGCCAGCAGCTTAGGGGGTTTTAGGGACAGCTCCTACGAGCAGTACTTC. Full variable domain (outside the CDR3, taken from reference TRBV7-2 and TRBJ2-7): GAGVSQSPSNKVTEKGKDVELRCDPISGHTALYWYRQSLGQGLEFLIYFQGNSAPDKSGLPSDRFSAERTGGSVSTLTIQRTQQEDSAVYLCASSLGGFRDSSYEQYFGPGTRLTVT.

In its sample, this clone was seen once. The chain has TRBV30 and TRBJ1-2, with a weak D call TRBD1 (5 bases). The CDR3 length is 14 residues. Per the germline V gene, CDR1 is GTSNPN and CDR2 is SVGIG (reference sequence). V lost 3 bases to trimming and J lost 3 bases, with 14 bases between them. CDR3 nucleotides: TGTGCCTGGAGGAGGCAGGGATTTTACTATGGCTACACCTTC. Translation: CAWRRQGFYYGYTF.

This clone was observed a handful of times. The chain links TRBV6-4 to TRBJ1-5; D is possibly TRBD1 (6 bases). This CDR3 is built from 14 residues. The V and J ends lost 5 bases and 7 bases respectively, with 15 bases between them. Germline V gene lookup returns CDR1 MRHNA and CDR2 SNTAGT. The CDR3 loop reads CASSPEDSPQPQHF. The CDR3 DNA sequence: TGTGCCAGCAGTCCTGAGGACAGCCCGCAGCCCCAGCATTTT.

This clone was observed once. The V call is TRBV2, the J call TRBJ2-1; 10 positions agree with TRBD2. The CDR3 totals 14 residues. J gave up 7 bases and V 6 bases, and 6 bases lay outside the gene matches. Germline CDR1 reads SNHLY; CDR2 reads FYNNEI. In DNA, the CDR3 is TGTGCCAGCAGCGGCCTAGCGGGAGTGAATGAGCAGTTCTTC. It is translated as CASSGLAGVNEQFF.